This TCR beta chain was identified during a study of blood T cell repertoires in COVID-19. Method: immunoSEQ multiplex PCR; TCRdb's copy keeps in-frame clones and lacks some. The data show over 300,000 clones, roughly 85% seen once. The specimen sequenced was PBMCs or T cells enriched from blood (not recorded which). The sequence came from a man aged 25 to 40 who had recovered from COVID-19.

This chain's CDR3 is CATSSASTPYEQYF. The CDR3, as DNA: TGTGCCACCAGTTCCGCTAGTACCCCCTACGAGCAGTACTTC. The chain recombines TRBV24-1 with TRBJ2-7; D unresolved. Trimming removed 6 bases from V and 2 bases from J, with 13 bases in between. The CDR3 totals 14 residues. CDR1 is KGHDR, CDR2 SFDVKD, per germline.